The rows below give T cell receptor beta chains drawn from one sample of a study of blood T cell repertoires in COVID-19. Clones were sequenced by immunoSEQ multiplex PCR, and TCRdb holds only the in-frame ones, with some missing. In the table there are hundreds of thousands of clones, roughly 87% of which are singletons. The sequenced material came from peripheral blood. These receptors came from a young woman who had recovered from COVID-19. Each CDR3 is given with its conserved first and last residue. The D gene is left open where the match is weak. Only part of the rows carry a size: once, few, many, or a class if the clone is expanded.

clone_size: -
d_call: -
j_call: TRBJ2-2
v_call: TRBV25-1
cdr3_aa: CASSEVQGTGELFF
cdr3_nt: TGTGCCAGCAGTGAAGTCCAGGGGACCGGGGAGCTGTTTTTT

clone_size: -
d_call: TRBD2
j_call: TRBJ2-4
v_call: TRBV13
cdr3_aa: CASSLGLAAGKNIQYF
cdr3_nt: TGTGCCAGCAGCTTAGGCCTAGCGGCCGGCAAAAACATTCAGTACTTC

clone_size: -
d_call: TRBD2
j_call: TRBJ2-1
v_call: TRBV7-2
cdr3_aa: CASSPWREGGNEQFF
cdr3_nt: TGTGCCAGCAGCCCTTGGCGGGAGGGGGGCAATGAGCAGTTCTTC

clone_size: -
d_call: TRBD2
j_call: TRBJ2-5
v_call: TRBV9
cdr3_aa: CASSGTSGTSETQYF
cdr3_nt: TGTGCCAGCAGTGGGACTAGCGGGACGAGTGAGACCCAGTACTTC

clone_size: -
d_call: -
j_call: TRBJ2-3
v_call: TRBV13
cdr3_aa: CASSLAAAERLDTQYF
cdr3_nt: TGTGCCAGCAGCTTAGCAGCGGCGGAAAGATTAGATACGCAGTATTTT

clone_size: -
d_call: TRBD2
j_call: TRBJ2-7
v_call: TRBV19
cdr3_aa: CASSITSGRDYEQYF
cdr3_nt: TGTGCCAGTAGTATTACTAGCGGGAGAGACTACGAGCAGTACTTC

clone_size: -
d_call: TRBD2
j_call: TRBJ2-7
v_call: TRBV10-2
cdr3_aa: CASSESGGGAYEQYF
cdr3_nt: TGCGCCAGCAGTGAGTCGGGGGGAGGGGCCTACGAGCAGTACTTC

clone_size: -
d_call: TRBD2
j_call: TRBJ2-1
v_call: TRBV6-5
cdr3_aa: CASRPLAARYNEQFF
cdr3_nt: TGTGCCAGCAGACCCCTAGCGGCGCGGTACAATGAGCAGTTCTTC

clone_size: once
d_call: TRBD2
j_call: TRBJ2-6
v_call: TRBV27
cdr3_aa: CASTLTSSGRAGANVLTF
cdr3_nt: TGTGCCAGCACCCTGACCTCTAGCGGGAGGGCTGGGGCCAACGTCCTGACTTTC

clone_size: -
d_call: -
j_call: TRBJ1-4
v_call: TRBV4-1
cdr3_aa: CASSQRAGGRGDEKLFF
cdr3_nt: TGCGCCAGCAGCCAACGTGCCGGGGGTCGAGGGGATGAAAAACTGTTTTTT

clone_size: -
d_call: TRBD1
j_call: TRBJ1-5
v_call: TRBV2
cdr3_aa: CASSQGARSNQPQHF
cdr3_nt: TGTGCCAGCAGTCAGGGGGCGAGGAGCAATCAGCCCCAGCATTTT

clone_size: once
d_call: -
j_call: TRBJ2-7
v_call: TRBV9
cdr3_aa: CASSVAGVAYEQYF
cdr3_nt: TGTGCCAGCAGCGTAGCGGGAGTAGCCTACGAGCAGTACTTC

clone_size: -
d_call: TRBD2
j_call: TRBJ2-3
v_call: TRBV19
cdr3_aa: CATISGRGNTDTQYF
cdr3_nt: TGTGCCACTATCAGCGGGAGGGGCAACACAGATACGCAGTATTTT

clone_size: -
d_call: -
j_call: TRBJ1-2
v_call: TRBV5-4
cdr3_aa: CASSSDRSYGGYTF
cdr3_nt: TGTGCCAGCAGCTCAGACAGGAGCTATGGTGGCTACACCTTC

clone_size: -
d_call: -
j_call: TRBJ2-5
v_call: TRBV5-6
cdr3_aa: CASSGESGGPGGQYF
cdr3_nt: TGTGCCAGCAGCGGAGAGAGCGGGGGCCCAGGGGGCCAGTACTTC

clone_size: -
d_call: TRBD1
j_call: TRBJ1-1
v_call: TRBV6-5
cdr3_aa: CASSQGGSWVTEAFF
cdr3_nt: TGTGCCAGCAGCCAAGGGGGCTCGTGGGTAACTGAAGCTTTCTTT

clone_size: -
d_call: TRBD2
j_call: TRBJ2-2
v_call: TRBV6-5
cdr3_aa: CASSYSGGRFTGELFF
cdr3_nt: TGTGCCAGCAGTTACTCCGGCGGGAGGTTCACCGGGGAGCTGTTTTTT

clone_size: -
d_call: -
j_call: TRBJ2-7
v_call: TRBV18
cdr3_aa: CASSPIGSQYEQYF
cdr3_nt: TGTGCCAGCTCACCAATCGGGTCCCAATACGAGCAGTACTTC

clone_size: -
d_call: TRBD1
j_call: TRBJ1-5
v_call: TRBV12-5
cdr3_aa: CASGQGGRQPQHF
cdr3_nt: TGTGCTAGTGGACAGGGGGGACGACAGCCCCAGCATTTT

clone_size: -
d_call: -
j_call: TRBJ2-7
v_call: TRBV19
cdr3_aa: CATRDRREQYF
cdr3_nt: TGTGCCACCCGAGATAGGAGGGAGCAGTACTTC

clone_size: -
d_call: -
j_call: TRBJ1-6
v_call: TRBV6-5
cdr3_aa: CASTGRGNSPLHF
cdr3_nt: TGTGCCAGCACCGGCAGGGGTAATTCACCCCTCCACTTT

clone_size: -
d_call: TRBD1
j_call: TRBJ1-3
v_call: TRBV3-1/TRBV3-2
cdr3_aa: CASSQAVKGQTFSGNTIYF
cdr3_nt: TGTGCCAGCAGCCAAGCCGTAAAGGGACAGACATTCTCTGGAAACACCATATATTTT

clone_size: many
d_call: TRBD2
j_call: TRBJ2-7
v_call: TRBV5-4
cdr3_aa: CASSTAGGLLYEQYF
cdr3_nt: TGTGCCAGCAGTACAGCGGGAGGGCTTCTCTACGAGCAGTACTTC

clone_size: -
d_call: -
j_call: TRBJ2-3
v_call: TRBV29-1
cdr3_aa: CSLIADTQYF
cdr3_nt: TGCAGCCTAATTGCAGATACGCAGTATTTT

clone_size: -
d_call: TRBD1
j_call: TRBJ1-2
v_call: TRBV2
cdr3_aa: CASRDGTDRGYTF
cdr3_nt: TGTGCCAGCAGGGATGGGACAGATCGTGGCTACACCTTC

clone_size: -
d_call: TRBD2
j_call: TRBJ2-1
v_call: TRBV13
cdr3_aa: CASSLGFRREGLSDEQFF
cdr3_nt: TGTGCCAGCAGCTTAGGATTTCGCCGGGAGGGCCTTTCGGATGAGCAGTTCTTC

clone_size: -
d_call: TRBD1
j_call: TRBJ1-1
v_call: TRBV30
cdr3_aa: CAWSISDRGQNTEAFF
cdr3_nt: TGTGCCTGGAGTATCTCGGACAGGGGACAGAACACTGAAGCTTTCTTT

clone_size: few
d_call: TRBD1
j_call: TRBJ1-4
v_call: TRBV18
cdr3_aa: CASSPKAGGLTNEKLFF
cdr3_nt: TGTGCCAGCTCACCAAAAGCAGGGGGTCTGACTAATGAAAAACTGTTTTTT

clone_size: -
d_call: -
j_call: TRBJ1-5
v_call: TRBV30
cdr3_aa: CAWSGGVSRPQHF
cdr3_nt: TGTGCCTGGAGCGGAGGGGTTTCAAGGCCCCAGCATTTT

clone_size: -
d_call: -
j_call: TRBJ1-1
v_call: TRBV6-5
cdr3_aa: CASRTGETEAFF
cdr3_nt: TGTGCCAGCAGAACAGGAGAAACTGAAGCTTTCTTT

clone_size: -
d_call: TRBD2
j_call: TRBJ2-3
v_call: TRBV13
cdr3_aa: CASSLGAGLTDTQYF
cdr3_nt: TGTGCCAGCAGCTTAGGAGCGGGGCTGACAGATACGCAGTATTTT

clone_size: once
d_call: TRBD1
j_call: TRBJ2-1
v_call: TRBV10-2
cdr3_aa: CASDRGGTNEQFF
cdr3_nt: TGCGCCAGCGACAGGGGTGGGACGAATGAGCAGTTCTTC

clone_size: -
d_call: -
j_call: TRBJ2-5
v_call: TRBV7-9
cdr3_aa: CASTIQETQYF
cdr3_nt: TGTGCCAGCACGATACAAGAGACCCAGTACTTC

clone_size: -
d_call: TRBD1
j_call: TRBJ2-7
v_call: TRBV6-5
cdr3_aa: CASSYYRGYEQYF
cdr3_nt: TGTGCCAGCAGTTACTACAGGGGGTACGAGCAGTACTTC

clone_size: -
d_call: -
j_call: TRBJ2-5
v_call: TRBV7-3
cdr3_aa: CASSQGEEETQYF
cdr3_nt: TGTGCCAGCAGCCAAGGGGAAGAGGAGACCCAGTACTTC